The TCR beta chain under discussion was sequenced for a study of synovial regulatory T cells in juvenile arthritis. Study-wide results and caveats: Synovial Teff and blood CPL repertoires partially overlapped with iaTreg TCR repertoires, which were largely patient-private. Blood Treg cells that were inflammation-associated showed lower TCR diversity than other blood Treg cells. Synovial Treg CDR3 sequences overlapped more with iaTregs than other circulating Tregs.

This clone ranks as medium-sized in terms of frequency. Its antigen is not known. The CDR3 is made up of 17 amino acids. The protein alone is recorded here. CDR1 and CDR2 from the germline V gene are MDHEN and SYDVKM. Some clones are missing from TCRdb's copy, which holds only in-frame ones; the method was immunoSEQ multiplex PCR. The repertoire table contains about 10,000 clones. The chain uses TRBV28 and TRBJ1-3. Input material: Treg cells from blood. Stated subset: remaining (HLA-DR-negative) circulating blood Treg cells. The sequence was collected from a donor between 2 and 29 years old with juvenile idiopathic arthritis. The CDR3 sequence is CASSPLGTPVRGNTIYF.